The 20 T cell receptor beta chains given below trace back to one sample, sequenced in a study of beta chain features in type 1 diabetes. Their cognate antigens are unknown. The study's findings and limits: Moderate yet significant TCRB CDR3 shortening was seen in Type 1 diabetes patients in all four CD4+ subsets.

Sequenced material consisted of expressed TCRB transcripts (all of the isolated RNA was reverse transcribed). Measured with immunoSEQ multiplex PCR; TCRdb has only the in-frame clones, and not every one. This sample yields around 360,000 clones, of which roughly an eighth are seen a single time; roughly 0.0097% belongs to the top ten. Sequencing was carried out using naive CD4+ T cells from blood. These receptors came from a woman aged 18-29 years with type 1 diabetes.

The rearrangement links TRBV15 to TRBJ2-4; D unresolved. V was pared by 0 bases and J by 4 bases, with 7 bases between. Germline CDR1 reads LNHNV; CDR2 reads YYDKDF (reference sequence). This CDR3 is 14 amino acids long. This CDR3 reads CATSRDGQKNIQYF. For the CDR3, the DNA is TGTGCCACCAGCAGAGATGGGCAGAAAAACATTCAGTACTTC.

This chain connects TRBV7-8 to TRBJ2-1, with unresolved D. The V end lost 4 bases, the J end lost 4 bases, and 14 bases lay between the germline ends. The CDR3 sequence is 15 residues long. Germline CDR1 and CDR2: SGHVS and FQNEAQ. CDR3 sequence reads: CASSSPPWRYNEQFF. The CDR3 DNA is TGTGCCAGCAGCTCCCCGCCGTGGAGATACAATGAGCAGTTCTTC.

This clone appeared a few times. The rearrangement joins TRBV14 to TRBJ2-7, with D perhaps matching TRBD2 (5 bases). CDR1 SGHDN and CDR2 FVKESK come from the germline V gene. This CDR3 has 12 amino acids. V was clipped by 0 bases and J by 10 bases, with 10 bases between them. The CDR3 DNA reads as TGTGCCAGCAGCCAAGATATGAGGGATCAGTACTTC. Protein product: CASSQDMRDQYF.

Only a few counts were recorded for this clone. The CDR3 here is CASSLQGTRTEAFF. In DNA, the CDR3 is TGTGCCAGCAGCCTTCAGGGGACACGCACTGAAGCTTTCTTT. The chain carries TRBV27 and TRBJ1-1; possible D gene TRBD1, 6 bases. Trimming removed 6 bases at V and 4 bases at J, with 15 bases between. Germline V lookup: CDR1 MNHEY, CDR2 SMNVEV (reference sequence). CDR3 length: 14 amino acids.

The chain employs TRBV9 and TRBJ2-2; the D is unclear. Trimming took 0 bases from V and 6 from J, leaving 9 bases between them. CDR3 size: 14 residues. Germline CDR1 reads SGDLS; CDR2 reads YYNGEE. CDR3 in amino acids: CASSVAVQAGELFF. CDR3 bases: TGTGCCAGCAGCGTAGCGGTGCAAGCCGGGGAGCTGTTTTTT.

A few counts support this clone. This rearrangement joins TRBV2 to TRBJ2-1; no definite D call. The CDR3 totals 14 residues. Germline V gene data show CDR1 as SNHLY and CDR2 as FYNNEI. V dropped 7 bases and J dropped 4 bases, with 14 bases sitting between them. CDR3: CASTNRSPYNEQFF. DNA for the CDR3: TGTGCCAGCACAAACCGGAGTCCGTACAATGAGCAGTTCTTC.

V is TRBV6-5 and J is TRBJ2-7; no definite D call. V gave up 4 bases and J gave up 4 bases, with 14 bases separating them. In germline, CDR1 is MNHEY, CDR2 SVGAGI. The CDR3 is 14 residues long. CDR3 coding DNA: TGTGCCAGCAGTTCCCTCCCCGTCGGGTACGAGCAGTACTTC. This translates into CASSSLPVGYEQYF.

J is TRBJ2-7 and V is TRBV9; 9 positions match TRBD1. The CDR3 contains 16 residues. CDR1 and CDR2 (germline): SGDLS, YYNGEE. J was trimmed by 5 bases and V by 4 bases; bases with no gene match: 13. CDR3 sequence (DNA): TGTGCCAGCAGCCCGCAACCGGGACAGGGATACAACGAGCAGTACTTC. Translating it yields CASSPQPGQGYNEQYF.

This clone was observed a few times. The CDR3 nucleotides are TGTGCCAGCAGCCAGGTCCTGCGACAGGGTTACAATGAGCAGTTCTTC. As protein: CASSQVLRQGYNEQFF. The chain is built from TRBV28 and TRBJ2-1, with 7 positions matching TRBD1. There are 16 residues in the CDR3. V shed 6 bases, J shed 4 bases, and the junction held 12 bases outside the gene matches. CDR1 and CDR2 from the germline V gene are MDHEN and SYDVKM.

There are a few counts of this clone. CDR3: CASSRLRGANYGYTF. CDR3 DNA: TGTGCCAGCAGTCGACTCAGGGGCGCTAACTATGGCTACACCTTC. This chain links TRBV6-5 with TRBJ1-2, with D tentatively TRBD1 (6 bases). Trimming removed 5 bases from V and 0 bases from J, with 13 bases in between. The germline gives CDR1 MNHEY, CDR2 SVGAGI. This CDR3 is built from 15 residues.

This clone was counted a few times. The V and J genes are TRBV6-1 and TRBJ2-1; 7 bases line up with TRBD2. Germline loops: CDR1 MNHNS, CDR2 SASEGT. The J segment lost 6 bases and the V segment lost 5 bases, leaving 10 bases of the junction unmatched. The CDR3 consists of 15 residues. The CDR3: CASSPSGTMSNEQFF. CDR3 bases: TGTGCCAGCAGTCCCAGCGGGACCATGTCCAATGAGCAGTTCTTC.

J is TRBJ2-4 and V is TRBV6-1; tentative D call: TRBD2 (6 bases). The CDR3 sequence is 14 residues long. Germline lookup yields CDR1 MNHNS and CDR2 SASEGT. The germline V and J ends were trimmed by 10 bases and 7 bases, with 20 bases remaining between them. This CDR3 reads CATDDRTRENIQYF. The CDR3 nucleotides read TGTGCCACCGATGACCGGACCCGGGAGAACATTCAGTACTTC.

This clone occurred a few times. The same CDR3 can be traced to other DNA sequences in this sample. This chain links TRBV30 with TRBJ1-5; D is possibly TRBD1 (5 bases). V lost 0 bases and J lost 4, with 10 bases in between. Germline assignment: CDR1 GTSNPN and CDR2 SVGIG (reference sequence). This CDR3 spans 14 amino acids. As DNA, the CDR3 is TGTGCCTGGAGTGTAGGCGGGGGGAATCAGCCCCAGCATTTT. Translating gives CAWSVGGGNQPQHF.

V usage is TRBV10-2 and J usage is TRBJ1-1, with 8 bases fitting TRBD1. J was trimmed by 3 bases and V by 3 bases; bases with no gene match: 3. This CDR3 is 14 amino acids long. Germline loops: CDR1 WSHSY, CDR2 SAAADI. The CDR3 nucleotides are TGCGCCAGCAGTGACCGGACAGGGTACACTGAAGCTTTCTTT. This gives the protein CASSDRTGYTEAFF.

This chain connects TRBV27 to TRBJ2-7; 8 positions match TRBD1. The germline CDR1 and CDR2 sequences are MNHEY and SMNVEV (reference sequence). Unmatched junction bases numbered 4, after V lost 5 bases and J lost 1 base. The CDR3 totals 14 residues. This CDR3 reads CASSRTGLSYEQYF. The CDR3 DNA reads TGTGCCAGCAGTAGGACAGGGTTGTCCTACGAGCAGTACTTC.

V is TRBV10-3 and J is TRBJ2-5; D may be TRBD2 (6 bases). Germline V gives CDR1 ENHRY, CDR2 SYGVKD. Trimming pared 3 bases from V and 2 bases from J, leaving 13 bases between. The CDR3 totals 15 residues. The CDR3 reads CAISDIRDSQETQYF. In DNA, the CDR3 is TGTGCCATCAGTGATATCCGGGACTCACAAGAGACCCAGTACTTC.

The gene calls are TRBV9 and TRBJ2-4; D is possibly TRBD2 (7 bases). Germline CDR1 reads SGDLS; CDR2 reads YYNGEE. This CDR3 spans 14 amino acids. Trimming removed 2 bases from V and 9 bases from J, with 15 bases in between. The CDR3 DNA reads TGTGCCAGCAGCGTTGGGGGGGCGGGGAGCATTCAGTACTTC. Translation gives CASSVGGAGSIQYF.

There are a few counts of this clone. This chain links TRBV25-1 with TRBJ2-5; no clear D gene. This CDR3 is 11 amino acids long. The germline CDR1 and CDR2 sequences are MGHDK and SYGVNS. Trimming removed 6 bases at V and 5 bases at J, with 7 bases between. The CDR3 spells CASSARETQYF. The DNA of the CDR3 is TGTGCCAGCAGCGCTAGGGAGACCCAGTACTTC.

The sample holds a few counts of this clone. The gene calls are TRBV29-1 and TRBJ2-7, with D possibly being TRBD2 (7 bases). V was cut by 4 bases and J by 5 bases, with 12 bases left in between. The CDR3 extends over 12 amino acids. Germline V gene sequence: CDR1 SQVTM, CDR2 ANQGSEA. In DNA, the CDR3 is TGCAGCGTTGGCGGGGGCAAGAACGAGCAGTACTTC. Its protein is CSVGGGKNEQYF.

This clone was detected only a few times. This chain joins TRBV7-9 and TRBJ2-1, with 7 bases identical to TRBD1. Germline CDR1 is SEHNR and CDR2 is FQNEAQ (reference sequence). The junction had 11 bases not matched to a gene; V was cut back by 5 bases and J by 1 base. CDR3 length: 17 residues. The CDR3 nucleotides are TGTGCCAGCAGCCGAGGACAGGCGATCATTTCCTACAATGAGCAGTTCTTC. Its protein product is CASSRGQAIISYNEQFF.